This T cell receptor beta chain was recovered during a study of early T cells in non-severe SARS-CoV-2 infection. Regarding this clonotype: Antigen: not known. The junction departs from the called germline gene at one end, perhaps through a read error.

Attachment of unique molecular identifiers to individual cDNA molecules was performed. TCRdb reprocessed the 5' RACE reads via MiXCR and lists one record per CDR3 protein. The table has more than 65,000 distinct CDR3 sequences, about 12% seen once. Study results and caveats: Matching against VDJdb likely underestimated virus-specific expansions, favoring anti-spike CD8.

The receptor's source is an adult who was a healthcare worker with PCR-confirmed SARS-CoV-2 infection or an uninfected control (not recorded which). The sequenced sample consisted of whole blood.

This chain's CDR3 is CVSSERAAFTGELFF. The CDR3 DNA reads as TGTGTCAGCAGTGAAAGGGCAGCCTTTACCGGGGAGCTGTTTTTT. The V call is TRBV6-1, the J call TRBJ2-2; D ambiguous. The CDR3 is 15 residues long. The germline gives CDR1 MNHNS, CDR2 SASEGT.